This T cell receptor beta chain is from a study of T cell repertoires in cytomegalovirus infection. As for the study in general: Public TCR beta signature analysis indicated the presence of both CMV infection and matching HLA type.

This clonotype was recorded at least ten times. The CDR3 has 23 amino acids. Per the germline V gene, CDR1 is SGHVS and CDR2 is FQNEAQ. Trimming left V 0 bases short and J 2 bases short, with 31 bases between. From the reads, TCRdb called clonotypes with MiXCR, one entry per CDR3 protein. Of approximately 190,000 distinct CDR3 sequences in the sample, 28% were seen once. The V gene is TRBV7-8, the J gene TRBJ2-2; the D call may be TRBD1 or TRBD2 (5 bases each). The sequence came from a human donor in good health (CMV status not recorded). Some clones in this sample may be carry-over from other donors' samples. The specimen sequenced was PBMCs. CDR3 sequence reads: CASSLAGKMGVSWVNTNTGELFF. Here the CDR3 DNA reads TGTGCCAGCAGCTTAGCGGGGAAGATGGGGGTGAGCTGGGTAAACACCAACACCGGGGAGCTGTTTTTT.